Sequencing of this TCR beta chain was carried out in a study of regulatory T cells in long-lasting Graves disease. CDR3 size: 17 residues. Trimming took off 1 base at V and 3 bases at J, with 20 bases between the two ends. Germline loops: CDR1 SGDLS, CDR2 YYNGEE. Sequencing libraries for TCR beta were prepared with iRepertoire HTBI primers and Arm-PCR of CDR3 regions. TCRdb ran MiXCR on the multiplex PCR reads and lists one entry per CDR3 protein. The profile shows 380,000 or so distinct CDR3 sequences, about a sixth of them singletons. This clonotype was found a few times. Its antigen is unidentified. Whole-study findings and limits: More public clonotypes were shared by persistent patients (around 2,800) than by new patients (about 970).

Time point specified: newly diagnosed GD, antithyroid drugs for less than 3 months. RNA from PBMCs was the source of the TCR library. The sample was also reused in another study, on T cells in Graves' hyperthyroidism and ophthalmopathy. That paper states: Stable Graves' hyperthyroidism meant no ophthalmopathy progression within 18 months. The primer set for the first-round RT-PCR of the TCR CDR3 was HTBI.

The specimen comprised peripheral blood mononuclear cells (PBMCs), sampled at new diagnosis, from a patient treated with antithyroid drugs. This sequence was found in a woman aged 18 to 35 with Graves disease. The genes are TRBV9 and TRBJ2-7; D is possibly TRBD1 (6 bases). CDR3 in amino acids: CASSVYQKDSESYEQYF. CDR3 DNA: TGTGCCAGCAGCGTATATCAAAAGGACAGTGAGAGCTACGAGCAGTACTTC.